This record looks at one T cell receptor (beta chain) sequence and its context. The data derive from a study of blood T cell repertoires in COVID-19. Method: immunoSEQ multiplex PCR; TCRdb's copy keeps in-frame clones and lacks some. The table lists fewer than 200,000 clones, around 83% of them singletons. The CDR3 length is 17 residues. Germline V lookup: CDR1 SGHRS, CDR2 YFSETQ. V trimming: 3 bases; J trimming: 0 bases; junction bases outside the gene matches: 6. Input material: PBMCs or T cells enriched from blood (not recorded which). The V and J genes are TRBV5-1 and TRBJ2-4, with TRBD2 matching 10 bases. This clonotype was obtained from a man aged 45-60 years who had recovered from COVID-19. In DNA, the CDR3 is TGCGCCAGCAGCTCCACTAGCGGGGTAGTAGCCAAAAACATTCAGTACTTC. Amino acid sequence: CASSSTSGVVAKNIQYF. Together with reference TRBV5-1 and TRBJ2-4, the CDR3 gives the full variable domain: KAGVTQTPRYLIKTRGQQVTLSCSPISGHRSVSWYQQTPGQGLQFLFEYFSETQRNKGNFPGRFSGRQFSNSRSEMNVSTLELGDSALYLCASSSTSGVVAKNIQYFGAGTRLSVL.